The present T cell receptor (beta chain) was sequenced within a study of cytomegalovirus exposure and HLA in healthy donors. With regard to this clone: One end of the junction fails to match germline, which may point to a read error.

The PCR employed 60 Vbeta primers together with 13 Jbeta primers. Here immunoSEQ multiplex PCR was the method, and the copy in TCRdb shows in-frame clones only, minus some. The table includes 200,000 or so clones, approximately 81% detected once. Germline V CDR1 and CDR2: MNHNS, SASEGT. The CDR3 is made up of 13 amino acids. The sequenced sample consisted of PBMCs. The TCR comes from a man younger than 40 in good health and CMV-seronegative. The rearrangement uses TRBV6-1 and TRBJ1-5; D is undetermined. The CDR3 DNA follows: TGTGCCATCAGTGAGTGGCGGAATCAGCCCCAGCATTTT. It specifies CAISEWRNQPQHF.